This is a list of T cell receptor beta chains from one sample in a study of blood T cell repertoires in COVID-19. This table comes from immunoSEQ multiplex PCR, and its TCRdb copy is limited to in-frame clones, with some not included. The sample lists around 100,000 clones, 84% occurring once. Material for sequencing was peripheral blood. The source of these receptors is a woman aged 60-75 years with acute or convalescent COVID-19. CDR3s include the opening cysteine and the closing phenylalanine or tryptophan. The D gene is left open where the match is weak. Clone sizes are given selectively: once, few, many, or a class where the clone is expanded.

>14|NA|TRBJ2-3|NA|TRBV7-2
TGTGCCAGCAGCTTAGATCCGGGGGCAGATACGCAGTATTTT
CASSLDPGADTQYF
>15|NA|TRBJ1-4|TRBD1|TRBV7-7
TGTGCTAGCAGCCTCCGGACAGGGCGAGATGAAAAACTGTTTTTT
CASSLRTGRDEKLFF
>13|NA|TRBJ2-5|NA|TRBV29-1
TGCAGCGTGGCCGGGTCCTTGCGGGAGACCCAGTACTTC
CSVAGSLRETQYF
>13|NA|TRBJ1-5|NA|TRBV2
TGTGCCAGCAGTTCAGGAATCAATCAGCCCCAGCATTTT
CASSSGINQPQHF
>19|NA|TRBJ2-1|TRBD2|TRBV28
TGTGCCAGCAGCTCTCAGAGACTAGCGGGGGGGAGCTCCTACAATGAGCAGTTCTTC
CASSSQRLAGGSSYNEQFF
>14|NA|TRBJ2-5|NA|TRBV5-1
TGCGCCAGCGCGAAGGGGGAGACCCAAGAGACCCAGTACTTC
CASAKGETQETQYF
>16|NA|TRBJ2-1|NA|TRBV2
TGTGCCAGCAGTGAGAGAGGCCGAATGAGGGACAATGAGCAGTTCTTC
CASSERGRMRDNEQFF
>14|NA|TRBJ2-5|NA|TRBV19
TGTGCCAGTAGTATAGGTGGCAGCCAAGAGACCCAGTACTTC
CASSIGGSQETQYF
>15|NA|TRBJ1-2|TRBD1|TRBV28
TGTGCCAGCAGTTTACCCGGACAGGAGAGGTGGGGCTACACCTTC
CASSLPGQERWGYTF
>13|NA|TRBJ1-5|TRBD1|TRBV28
TGTGCCAGCAGTAAAGGACAGGGCCAGCCCCAGCATTTT
CASSKGQGQPQHF
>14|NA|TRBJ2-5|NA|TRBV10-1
TGCGCCAGCAGTGACCCACTTAGGGGGGAGACCCAGTACTTC
CASSDPLRGETQYF
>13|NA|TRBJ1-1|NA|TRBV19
TGTGCCAGTAGTAACCCCGACAGGTTGATCGCTTTCTTT
CASSNPDRLIAFF
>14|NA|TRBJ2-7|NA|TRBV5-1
TGCGCCAGCAGCGTGGAGGGGAGGTCCTACGAGCAGTACTTC
CASSVEGRSYEQYF
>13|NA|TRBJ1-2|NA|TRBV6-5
TGTGCCAGCAACCCGACAGCTAACTATGGCTACACCTTC
CASNPTANYGYTF
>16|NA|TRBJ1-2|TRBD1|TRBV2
TGTGCCAGCAGTGAATATCTGGGACAGGGGGCGAGGGGCTACACCTTC
CASSEYLGQGARGYTF
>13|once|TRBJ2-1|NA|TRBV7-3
TGTGCCAGCAGCTCCTTAGGGGACAATGAGCAGTTCTTC
CASSSLGDNEQFF
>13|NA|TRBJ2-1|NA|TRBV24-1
TGTGCCACCAGTGATTCGGTTGGCAATGAGCAGTTCTTC
CATSDSVGNEQFF
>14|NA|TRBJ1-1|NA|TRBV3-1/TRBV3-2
TGTGCCAGCAGCCAAGATTGGCGGGGAACTGAAGCTTTCTTT
CASSQDWRGTEAFF
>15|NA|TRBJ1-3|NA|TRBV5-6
TGTGCCAGCAGCTCTGGTGCGGGAATAGGAAACACCATATATTTT
CASSSGAGIGNTIYF
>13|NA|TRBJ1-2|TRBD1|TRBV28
TGTGCCAGCAGCCGACAGGGGGGAAGCGGCTACACCTTC
CASSRQGGSGYTF
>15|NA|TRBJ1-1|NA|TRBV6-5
TGTGCCAGCACCCGAGCCGGGACTGTGAACACTGAAGCTTTCTTT
CASTRAGTVNTEAFF
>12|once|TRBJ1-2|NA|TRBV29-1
TGCAGCGTTGATGACGGGATTTATGGCTACACCTTC
CSVDDGIYGYTF
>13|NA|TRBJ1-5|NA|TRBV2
TGTGCCAGCAGTGGACAGACTTCTCAGCCCCAGCATTTT
CASSGQTSQPQHF
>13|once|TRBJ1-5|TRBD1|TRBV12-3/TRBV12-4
TGTGCCAGCGGACAGGGAAGCAATCAGCCCCAGCATTTT
CASGQGSNQPQHF
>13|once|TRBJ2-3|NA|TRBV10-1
TGCGCCAGCAGCTTCCAGGAGGGAGGTACGCAGTATTTT
CASSFQEGGTQYF
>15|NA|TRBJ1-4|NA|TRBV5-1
TGCGCCAGCAGCTTGTTGGGGGCAGATGGTGAAAAACTGTTTTTT
CASSLLGADGEKLFF